Below, 27 T cell receptor beta chains from the same sample are listed, as sequenced in a study of blood T cell repertoires in COVID-19. Method: immunoSEQ multiplex PCR; TCRdb's copy keeps in-frame clones and lacks some. The data show a few hundred thousand clones, 70% to 90% seen once. Sample: peripheral blood. These receptor sequences come from a woman under 30 who had recovered from COVID-19.

The chain recombines TRBV7-9 with TRBJ2-5, with TRBD1 as a possible D gene (5 bases). The CDR3 runs 17 residues. The germline V and J ends were trimmed by 1 base and 5 bases, with 20 bases remaining between them. Germline values: CDR1 SEHNR, CDR2 FQNEAQ (reference sequence). CDR3 residues: CASSLGSRQGVWETQYF. DNA for the CDR3: TGTGCCAGCAGCTTAGGAAGCAGGCAGGGTGTATGGGAGACCCAGTACTTC.

The chain recombines TRBV19 with TRBJ2-3, with TRBD2 matching 11 bases. CDR1 and CDR2 (germline): LNHDA, SQIVND (reference sequence). The CDR3 has 17 amino acids. The ends lost 4 bases at V and 0 bases at J; junction bases unmatched: 6. The CDR3, as DNA: TGTGCCAGTAGTACAGGGACTAGCGGAGGGAGCACAGATACGCAGTATTTT. It specifies CASSTGTSGGSTDTQYF. The full variable domain, completed using reference TRBV19 and TRBJ2-3, is DGGITQSPKYLFRKEGQNVTLSCEQNLNHDAMYWYRQDPGQGLRLIYYSQIVNDFQKGDIAEGYSVSREKKESFPLTVTSAQKNPTAFYLCASSTGTSGGSTDTQYFGPGTRLTVL.

V is TRBV7-9 and J is TRBJ2-6; D is possibly TRBD1 (5 bases). The V end lost 1 base, the J end lost 4 bases, and 11 bases lay between the germline ends. The germline V gene encodes CDR1 SEHNR and CDR2 FQNEAQ (reference sequence). The CDR3 is made up of 16 amino acids. The CDR3 protein is CASSLELGPGANVLTF. For the CDR3, the DNA is TGTGCCAGCAGCTTAGAATTGGGGCCCGGGGCCAACGTCCTGACTTTC.

V gene TRBV25-1 combines with J gene TRBJ2-1; 10 positions agree with TRBD2. Germline V CDR1 and CDR2: MGHDK, SYGVNS. V was pared by 0 bases and J by 16 bases, with 9 bases of the junction left unmatched. There are 14 residues in the CDR3. The CDR3 here is CASSEYWDSGRRFF. The CDR3 region has the DNA TGTGCCAGCAGTGAATATTGGGATAGCGGGAGGCGATTCTTC.

Note on this clone: A read error is possible here, since a much larger clone lies one base away. V gene TRBV7-2 combines with J gene TRBJ2-1, with 9 bases aligning to TRBD2. This CDR3 contains 14 residues. J lost 3 bases, V lost 4 bases, and 1 base had no gene match. CDR1 and CDR2 (germline): SGHTA, FQGNSA. The CDR3 DNA is TGTGCCAGCAGCTGGACTAGCGACTACAATGAGCAGTTCTTC. It yields the protein CASSWTSDYNEQFF.

The rearrangement links TRBV5-1 to TRBJ1-2, with D possibly TRBD1 on 6 matching bases. The V gene lost 2 bases and the J gene lost 3 bases, with 14 bases spanning the gap. Germline loops: CDR1 SGHRS, CDR2 YFSETQ. The CDR3 has 15 residues. CDR3 region: CASSFTGPRDYGYTF. CDR3 coding DNA: TGCGCCAGCAGCTTCACAGGGCCTCGGGACTATGGCTACACCTTC.

The rearrangement links TRBV19 to TRBJ1-4, with D perhaps matching TRBD1 (5 bases). V lost 2 bases, J lost 7 bases, and 26 bases lay in between. The CDR3 extends over 19 amino acids. The germline gives CDR1 LNHDA, CDR2 SQIVND (reference sequence). The CDR3 loop is CASSIWQGTSGDSGEKLFF. The CDR3 region has the DNA TGTGCCAGTAGTATATGGCAGGGTACGTCGGGGGACTCGGGTGAAAAACTGTTTTTT.

This chain joins TRBV25-1 and TRBJ2-7; 11 bases fit TRBD2. Trimming cost V 6 bases and J 0 bases; bases outside gene matches: 7. CDR1 and CDR2 (germline): MGHDK, SYGVNS. The length of the CDR3 is 16 residues. DNA for the CDR3: TGTGCCAGCAGAAGCCCCACTAGCGGGAGCTCCTACGAGCAGTACTTC. Protein sequence: CASRSPTSGSSYEQYF.

This clone was counted a single time. The rearrangement joins TRBV5-1 to TRBJ2-7; 8 nucleotides line up with TRBD2. The V segment lost 3 bases and the J segment 6 bases; nucleotides outside the gene matches: 8. This CDR3 region has 14 residues. Germline assignment: CDR1 SGHRS and CDR2 YFSETQ. As DNA, the CDR3 is TGCGCCAGCAGCTACCTAGCGGGTGGGGGCGAGCAGTACTTC. Translating it yields CASSYLAGGGEQYF.

The CDR3 sequence: CASSLVRDSLWVNTEAFF. DNA of the CDR3: TGTGCCAGCAGCTTAGTAAGGGACAGCCTCTGGGTGAACACTGAAGCTTTCTTT. The rearrangement joins TRBV7-2 to TRBJ1-1; 7 bases are shared with TRBD1. Germline trimming cut 1 base from V and 0 bases from J; bases unmatched to any gene: 11. The CDR3 loop spans 18 amino acids. Germline V CDR1 and CDR2: SGHTA, FQGNSA.

The chain is built from TRBV7-9 and TRBJ2-7; D gene unclear. The germline gives CDR1 SEHNR, CDR2 FQNEAQ (reference sequence). With 5 bases removed from V and 0 bases from J, the gap between germline ends came to 8 bases. The CDR3 totals 13 residues. Here the CDR3 reads CASSSTVSYEQYF. CDR3 nucleotide sequence: TGTGCCAGCAGCAGTACGGTCTCCTACGAGCAGTACTTC.

The gene calls are TRBV27 and TRBJ1-1; TRBD1 might be the D (6 bases). The germline V and J ends were trimmed by 6 bases and 1 base, with 9 bases remaining between them. The CDR3 runs to 13 residues. Germline V CDR1 and CDR2: MNHEY, SMNVEV (reference sequence). The CDR3 loop reads CASRGQWNTEAFF. DNA of the CDR3: TGTGCCAGCAGAGGACAGTGGAACACTGAAGCTTTCTTT.

The chain couples TRBV27 to TRBJ2-1; 11 bases match TRBD2. With 3 bases clipped from V and 6 bases from J, the junction kept 4 bases outside the gene matches. CDR1 and CDR2 (germline): MNHEY, SMNVEV (reference sequence). This CDR3 has 15 residues. The CDR3 bases are TGTGCCAGCAGTTTCGGGACTAGCGGAATCAATGAGCAGTTCTTC. This gives the protein CASSFGTSGINEQFF.

The V call is TRBV10-3, the J call TRBJ1-2; the D is unclear. The CDR3 spans 14 residues. Trimming removed 0 bases at V and 4 bases at J, with 9 bases between. Germline V lookup: CDR1 ENHRY, CDR2 SYGVKD. CDR3 amino acids: CAISESPGSYGYTF. The CDR3, as DNA: TGTGCCATCAGTGAGTCACCGGGTTCCTATGGCTACACCTTC.

The chain joins TRBV9 to TRBJ1-2, with 9 bases identical to TRBD1. The CDR3 covers 17 residues. Germline CDR1 SGDLS, CDR2 YYNGEE. The V and J ends lost 3 bases and 4 bases, in that order; junction bases with no gene match: 13. The CDR3 here is CASSATAWGTGLYGYTF. The CDR3, as DNA: TGTGCCAGCAGCGCTACAGCTTGGGGGACAGGGCTCTATGGCTACACCTTC.

The rearrangement links TRBV6-2 or TRBV6-3 to TRBJ2-5, with D tentatively TRBD1 (5 bases). V dropped 5 bases and J dropped 3 bases, with 19 bases sitting between them. Germline lookup yields CDR1 MNHEY and CDR2 SVGEGT. There are 16 residues in the CDR3. The CDR3 region is CASSTPVTVLEETQYF. In nucleotides, the CDR3 is TGTGCCAGCAGTACCCCCGTGACAGTCTTGGAAGAGACCCAGTACTTC.

This chain connects TRBV21-1 to TRBJ1-5; the table's D call of TRBD1 was not tested on the DNA. TRBV21-1 is assigned pseudogene status. The CDR3 spans 15 residues. The CDR3 is CASSNVTDYNQPQHF. The CDR3 DNA sequence: TGTGCCAGCAGCAATGTAACAGATTATAATCAGCCCCAGCATTTT.

The V and J genes are TRBV2 and TRBJ1-6; TRBD1 matches 8 bases. The CDR3 extends over 14 amino acids. V shed 6 bases, J shed 10 bases, and the junction held 8 bases outside the gene matches. Per the germline V gene, CDR1 is SNHLY and CDR2 is FYNNEI. CDR3 DNA sequence: TGTGCCAGCAGCAAACAGGGGGGAGGATCACCCCTCCACTTT. It codes for CASSKQGGGSPLHF.

There are a few counts of this clone. The chain is built from TRBV5-1 and TRBJ2-1, with 12 bases fitting TRBD2. The germline V gene encodes CDR1 SGHRS and CDR2 YFSETQ. This CDR3 is built from 16 residues. V lost 6 bases to trimming and J lost 3 bases; unmatched junction nucleotides: 7. The CDR3 DNA sequence: TGCGCCAGCATCGGCGCTAGCGGGAGGGGCTACAATGAGCAGTTCTTC. This encodes CASIGASGRGYNEQFF.

The rearrangement links TRBV7-9 to TRBJ2-7, with TRBD2 matching 11 bases. J gave up 4 bases and V 3 bases, and 8 bases lay outside the gene matches. The CDR3 contains 16 residues. CDR1 is SEHNR, CDR2 FQNEAQ, per germline (reference sequence). The CDR3 sequence is CASSFPETSGIYEQYF. The DNA for the CDR3 is TGTGCCAGCAGCTTCCCAGAGACTAGCGGGATATACGAGCAGTACTTC.

The chain recombines TRBV7-9 with TRBJ1-1; no clear D gene. V was pared by 3 bases and J by 7 bases, with 9 bases between. There are 12 residues in the CDR3. CDR1 and CDR2 from the germline V gene are SEHNR and FQNEAQ (reference sequence). The CDR3 loop reads CASSFRGIEAFF. DNA of the CDR3: TGTGCCAGCAGCTTTAGAGGGATTGAAGCTTTCTTT.

This sequence joins TRBV7-2 and TRBJ1-1, with 7 bases that match TRBD1. Per the germline V gene, CDR1 is SGHTA and CDR2 is FQGNSA. The CDR3 is 16 amino acids. The ends lost 0 bases at V and 7 bases at J; junction bases unmatched: 11. CDR3 sequence: CASSLAFGLGDSEAFF. The CDR3 DNA follows: TGTGCCAGCAGCTTAGCTTTCGGTTTAGGGGACAGTGAAGCTTTCTTT.

The rearrangement links TRBV18 to TRBJ2-3; maybe TRBD1 (5 bases). The CDR3 sequence is 16 residues long. Looked up from germline, CDR1 is KGHSH and CDR2 is LQKENI. The ends were cut back, 1 base at V and 6 bases at J, with 17 bases in the middle. CDR3 nucleotides: TGTGCCAGCTCACCACTGGGTGCGGTCAAGGGGGATACGCAGTATTTT. The encoded protein is CASSPLGAVKGDTQYF. The full variable domain, its missing parts supplied by reference TRBV18 and TRBJ2-3, is NAGVMQNPRHLVRRRGQEARLRCSPMKGHSHVYWYRQLPEEGLKFMVYLQKENIIDESGMPKERFSAEFPKEGPSILRIQQVVRGDSAAYFCASSPLGAVKGDTQYFGPGTRLTVL.

The chain uses TRBV15 and TRBJ2-2; no firm D call. Germline loops: CDR1 LNHNV, CDR2 YYDKDF (reference sequence). The CDR3 length is 13 residues. V lost 5 bases and J lost 9, with 13 bases in between. CDR3 sequence reads: CATSAAGPRELFF. CDR3 bases: TGTGCCACCAGCGCGGCCGGCCCACGGGAGCTGTTTTTT. The full variable domain, completed using reference TRBV15 and TRBJ2-2, is DAMVIQNPRYQVTQFGKPVTLSCSQTLNHNVMYWYQQKSSQAPKLLFHYYDKDFNNEADTPDNFQSRRPNTSFCFLDIRSPGLGDTAMYLCATSAAGPRELFFGEGSRLTVL.

This clone was detected only a few times. V gene TRBV3-1 (or the pseudogene TRBV3-2) combines with J gene TRBJ2-1, with a weak D call TRBD2 (6 bases). This CDR3 is built from 14 residues. Germline assignment: CDR1 LGHDT and CDR2 YNNKEL (reference sequence). V was clipped by 1 base and J by 4 bases, with 8 bases between them. The CDR3 here is CASSQASVYNEQFF. Here the CDR3 DNA reads TGTGCCAGCAGCCAAGCTAGCGTATACAATGAGCAGTTCTTC.

The rearrangement links TRBV7-9 to TRBJ2-1; D is unclear. The germline V gene has CDR1 SEHNR and CDR2 FQNEAQ (reference sequence). V lost 5 bases and J lost 0, with 14 bases in between. This CDR3 is built from 16 residues. Here the CDR3 DNA reads TGTGCCAGCAGCCCCGCCAGCGCCGCCTCCTACAATGAGCAGTTCTTC. It codes for CASSPASAASYNEQFF.

This clone appeared once. For the CDR3, the DNA is TGTGCCAGCAGCTTAACTCCTAGCGGGAGATACGAGCAGTACTTC. Translation gives CASSLTPSGRYEQYF. This chain links TRBV7-2 with TRBJ2-7; TRBD2 agrees at 10 bases. Germline CDR1 SGHTA, CDR2 FQGNSA. The V and J ends lost 2 bases and 4 bases, in that order; junction bases with no gene match: 5. This CDR3 contains 15 residues. Complete variable domain (other parts from reference TRBV7-2 and TRBJ2-7): GAGVSQSPSNKVTEKGKDVELRCDPISGHTALYWYRQSLGQGLEFLIYFQGNSAPDKSGLPSDRFSAERTGGSVSTLTIQRTQQEDSAVYLCASSLTPSGRYEQYFGPGTRLTVT.